This T cell receptor beta chain was identified in a study of T cell responses to AZD1222 COVID-19 vaccine. Trimming left V 5 bases short and J 2 bases short, with 9 bases between. The germline V gene encodes CDR1 SEHNR and CDR2 FQNEAQ (reference sequence). The CDR3 is 13 amino acids. Note on this clone: Its antigen is currently unknown.

Measured with immunoSEQ multiplex PCR; TCRdb has only the in-frame clones, and not every one. Counted here are roughly 90,000 clones, roughly 85% occurring once; the ten biggest clones make up 5.5% to 7%. Findings of the study overall: Sampling that yielded the repertoires occurred only after the peak T cell response.

The J gene is TRBJ1-2, the V gene TRBV7-9, with D tentatively TRBD1 (6 bases). The source is an adult in good health. Sequences were derived from peripheral blood, sampled on day 0 of AZD1222 vaccination. The CDR3 here is CASSIDRNYGYTF. CDR3 in DNA: TGTGCCAGCAGCATCGACAGGAACTATGGCTACACCTTC.